This T cell receptor (beta chain) appears in the sequencing data of a study of cytomegalovirus exposure and HLA in healthy donors. Across the study: The approximately 110 validation repertoires and the approximately 690 first-cohort repertoires shared a platform, a later analysis reported. Study outcomes and limitations: Under in vitro conditions, three CMV-associated chains were confirmed as specific for CMV antigens. Within the 120 validation repertoires, first-cohort TCR clusters tended to co-occur, according to a later analysis.

The CDR3 has 12 residues. Per germline, CDR1 GTSNPN and CDR2 SVGIG (reference sequence). Concerning this clone itself: The antigen is unknown.

A roughly 120-subject validation cohort, separate from the roughly 700-subject first cohort, supplied the donors. The repertoire was sequenced with immunoSEQ multiplex PCR; TCRdb's copy has only in-frame clones and lacks some. The sample yields about 140,000 clones, approximately 84% seen once. This clonotype originated in a young man in good health and CMV-seropositive. The sample was PBMCs. This chain links TRBV30 with TRBJ2-7, with D perhaps matching TRBD1 (6 bases). As DNA, the CDR3 is TGTGCACGAGGGGACAACTCCTACGAGCAGTACTTC. Translating gives CARGDNSYEQYF.